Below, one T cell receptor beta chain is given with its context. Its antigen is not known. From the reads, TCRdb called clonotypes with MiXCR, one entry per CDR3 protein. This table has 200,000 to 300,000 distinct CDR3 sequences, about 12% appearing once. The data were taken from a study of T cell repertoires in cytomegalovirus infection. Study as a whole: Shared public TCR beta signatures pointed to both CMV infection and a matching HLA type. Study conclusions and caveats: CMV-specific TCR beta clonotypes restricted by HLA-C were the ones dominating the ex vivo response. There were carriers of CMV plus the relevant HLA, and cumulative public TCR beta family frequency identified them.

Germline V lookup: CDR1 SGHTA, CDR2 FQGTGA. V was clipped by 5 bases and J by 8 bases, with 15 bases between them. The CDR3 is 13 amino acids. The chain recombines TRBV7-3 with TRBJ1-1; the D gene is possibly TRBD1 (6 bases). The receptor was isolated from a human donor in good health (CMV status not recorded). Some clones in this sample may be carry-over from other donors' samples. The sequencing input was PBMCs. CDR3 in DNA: TGTGCCAGCAGCCTGGACAGTCGCGGAGAAGCTTTCTTT. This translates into CASSLDSRGEAFF.